Following are 22 T cell receptor beta chains from one sample sequenced in a study of identical twins (dated by TCRdb to the mid-2010s). Receptor libraries were prepared by 5' RACE. The data were produced on an Illumina HiSeq 2000. TCRdb trimmed the raw reads at Q25, called clones with MiXCR and kept productive beta chains. Each entry is one CDR3 protein sequence, shown with its most common DNA and genes. Here the sample has about 530,000 distinct CDR3 sequences; about 22% occur a single time. The ten largest account for more than 0.4% of the sample. This sample was also put to use in a study of yellow fever vaccine responses in identical twins.

The sequenced material came from CD4+ T cells sorted from blood. The receptors were gathered from a woman aged 18-29 years in good health.

This clonotype was observed a handful of times. The rearrangement uses TRBV5-1 and TRBJ1-1, with 10 bases that match TRBD1. The CDR3 spans 16 residues. V gave up 3 bases and J gave up 11 bases; unmatched junction bases: 16. CDR1 is SGHRS, CDR2 YFSETQ, per germline. The CDR3 bases are TGCGCCAGCAGCTACTCCGGGACAGGGGCTTGGAGTGAGGCTTTCTTT. This encodes CASSYSGTGAWSEAFF.

The chain joins TRBV11-2 to TRBJ2-1, with TRBD2 identical over 7 bases. Germline CDR1 is SGHAT and CDR2 is FQNNGV. Trimming took 1 base from V and 7 from J; bases not matched to a gene: 19. This CDR3 region has 19 residues. The CDR3 is CASSLVGTGGDPTKNEQFF. The CDR3 nucleotides read TGTGCCAGCAGCTTAGTTGGTACGGGGGGAGATCCCACTAAAAATGAGCAGTTCTTC.

In this sample, this clonotype turned up a few times. The V gene is TRBV20-1, the J gene TRBJ1-6, with a possible D match to TRBD1 (5 bases). The CDR3 totals 14 residues. Germline V CDR1 and CDR2: DFQATT, SNEGSKA (reference sequence). Trimming took off 6 bases at V and 7 bases at J, with 16 bases between the two ends. The CDR3, as DNA: TGCAGTGCGATACCTGGGACGGGAAATTCACCCCTCCACTTT. It specifies CSAIPGTGNSPLHF.

The V gene is TRBV2, the J gene TRBJ1-4; D is uncertain. The V end lost 5 bases, the J end lost 4 bases, and 14 bases lay between the germline ends. Germline assignment: CDR1 SNHLY and CDR2 FYNNEI. The CDR3 has 15 amino acids. CDR3 region: CASSLTWESNEKLFF. The CDR3 nucleotides read TGTGCCAGCAGTCTTACCTGGGAAAGTAATGAAAAACTGTTTTTT.

The chain has TRBV12-3 or TRBV12-4 and TRBJ1-2; TRBD1 is a possible D gene (6 bases). V lost 5 bases and J 4 bases, leaving 14 bases between the germline ends. CDR3 size: 14 residues. The CDR3 region has the DNA TGTGCCAGCAGTAAGGACAGCGCTCTCTATGGCTACACCTTC. Translation: CASSKDSALYGYTF.

V gene TRBV2 combines with J gene TRBJ2-2; a possible D gene is TRBD2 (5 bases). V was shortened by 5 bases and J by 5 bases, with 15 bases between the two germline ends. In germline, CDR1 is SNHLY, CDR2 FYNNEI. The CDR3 loop spans 15 amino acids. Here the CDR3 reads CASSSTTPGTGELFF. CDR3 in DNA: TGTGCCAGCAGTTCGACTACCCCGGGGACCGGGGAGCTGTTTTTT.

There are a few counts of this clonotype. V and J are TRBV9 and TRBJ2-1; 13 nucleotides line up with TRBD2. This CDR3 has 16 amino acids. Germline V lookup: CDR1 SGDLS, CDR2 YYNGEE. V dropped 3 bases and J dropped 7; count of bases not matched to a gene: 7. The CDR3 loop reads CASSGGTSGIINEQFF. The CDR3 DNA follows: TGTGCCAGCAGCGGAGGGACTAGCGGGATAATAAATGAGCAGTTCTTC.

This chain connects TRBV7-9 to TRBJ1-1; possible D gene TRBD1, 6 bases. The V end was cut by 1 base, the J end by 3 bases, with 18 bases between. The CDR3 is 17 amino acids. Germline loops: CDR1 SEHNR, CDR2 FQNEAQ (reference sequence). Here the CDR3 reads CASSLVAAGRGYTEAFF. DNA of the CDR3: TGTGCCAGCAGCTTAGTGGCGGCAGGGAGGGGGTACACTGAAGCTTTCTTT.

This clonotype was detected a few times. This sequence joins TRBV3-1 and TRBJ1-1; tentatively, D is TRBD1 (6 bases). Trimming took off 1 base at V and 1 base at J, with 7 bases between the two ends. Germline CDR1 is LGHDT and CDR2 is YNNKEL (reference sequence). The CDR3 has 14 amino acids. CDR3 nucleotides: TGTGCCAGCAGCCAAGTGACAGGGAACACTGAAGCTTTCTTT. Amino acids: CASSQVTGNTEAFF. The full variable domain, completed using reference TRBV3-1 and TRBJ1-1, is DTAVSQTPKYLVTQMGNDKSIKCEQNLGHDTMYWYKQDSKKFLKIMFSYNNKELIINETVPNRFSPKSPDKAHLNLHINSLELGDSAVYFCASSQVTGNTEAFFGQGTRLTVV.

This clonotype showed up just a few times. This chain links TRBV4-1 with TRBJ2-3; no reliable D call. Looked up from germline, CDR1 is MGHRA and CDR2 is YSYEKL. Trimming cost V 1 base and J 0 bases, with 5 bases left between them. This CDR3 spans 14 amino acids. As DNA, the CDR3 is TGCGCCAGCAGCCAAGTAACTAGCACAGATACGCAGTATTTT. Its translation: CASSQVTSTDTQYF.

This chain joins TRBV3-1 and TRBJ2-1; 8 positions agree with TRBD1. Losses at the gene ends were 5 bases for V and 6 bases for J; bases not matched to a gene: 21. CDR3 length equals 19 residues. Germline values: CDR1 LGHDT, CDR2 YNNKEL (reference sequence). CDR3 loop: CASSLRTRGQWNWGNEQFF. CDR3 sequence (DNA): TGTGCCAGCAGCTTACGGACCAGGGGGCAATGGAATTGGGGCAATGAGCAGTTCTTC.

The chain is built from TRBV29-1 and TRBJ1-1; D possibly corresponds to TRBD1 (6 bases). CDR3 length: 11 residues. Germline CDR1 SQVTM, CDR2 ANQGSEA. For the CDR3, the DNA is TGCAGTGGGGGACAGAACACTGAAGCTTTCTTT. Translation gives CSGGQNTEAFF.

The V call is TRBV19, the J call TRBJ1-6; no clear D. Trimming cost V 9 bases and J 15 bases, with 6 bases left between them. Germline V lookup: CDR1 LNHDA, CDR2 SQIVND (reference sequence). This CDR3 spans 8 amino acids. The CDR3 nucleotides read TGTGCCAGACACCTCCTCCACTTT. Amino acids: CARHLLHF.

Details on this clonotype: At one of its ends the junction is not consistent with the germline gene, which may arise from a read error. The chain carries TRBV3-1 and TRBJ2-2; tentative D call: TRBD2 (5 bases). Germline V gene lookup returns CDR1 LGHDT and CDR2 YNNKEL (reference sequence). The CDR3 is made up of 14 amino acids. CDR3 DNA: TGTGCCAGCAGCCAAGACTTGGTCGCCGGGGAGCTGGTTTTT. This translates into CASSQDLVAGELVF.

The CDR3 protein is CASSLEQTKNIQYF. The CDR3 bases are TGCGCCAGCAGCTTGGAACAGACCAAAAACATTCAGTACTTC. This chain joins TRBV5-1 and TRBJ2-4; no reliable D call. The V gene lost 0 bases and the J gene lost 2 bases, with 6 bases spanning the gap. Germline values: CDR1 SGHRS, CDR2 YFSETQ. This CDR3 region has 14 residues.

This clonotype was counted at least ten times. The gene calls are TRBV3-1 and TRBJ2-2, with D possibly TRBD1 on 5 matching bases. Germline CDR1 LGHDT, CDR2 YNNKEL (reference sequence). The V end lost 6 bases, the J end lost 7 bases, and 9 bases lay between the germline ends. The CDR3 spans 12 residues. This chain's CDR3 is CASSLRGGELFF. The CDR3, as DNA: TGTGCCAGCAGTCTAAGGGGCGGGGAGCTGTTTTTT. Filled out from reference TRBV3-1 and TRBJ2-2, the complete variable domain reads DTAVSQTPKYLVTQMGNDKSIKCEQNLGHDTMYWYKQDSKKFLKIMFSYNNKELIINETVPNRFSPKSPDKAHLNLHINSLELGDSAVYFCASSLRGGELFFGEGSRLTVL.

As regards this clonotype: The junction differs from germline at one of its ends, possibly a read error. The chain has TRBV4-1 and TRBJ2-1, with TRBD1 matching 9 bases. The germline V gene encodes CDR1 MGHRA and CDR2 YSYEKL. The CDR3 consists of 12 residues. CDR3 sequence: CASSQEGTGTYF. The CDR3 DNA is TGCGCCAGCAGCCAAGAAGGGACAGGGACCTACTTC.

There are a few counts of this clonotype. The chain joins TRBV10-3 to TRBJ2-3, with D perhaps matching TRBD2 (6 bases). The CDR3 has 15 residues. V gave up 10 bases and J gave up 4 bases, with 21 bases separating them. Germline V gene lookup returns CDR1 ENHRY and CDR2 SYGVKD. The CDR3 DNA reads TGTGCCACGGGGGTAGGGCAGGCTAACGCAGATACGCAGTATTTT. Translated, it gives CATGVGQANADTQYF.

CDR3 sequence reads: CASRGWTSGTGEQFF. DNA of the CDR3: TGTGCCAGCAGAGGTTGGACTAGCGGGACGGGTGAGCAGTTCTTC. The chain recombines TRBV12-3 or TRBV12-4 with TRBJ2-1, with 12 bases that match TRBD2. The V segment lost 6 bases and the J segment 9 bases; nucleotides outside the gene matches: 9. The CDR3 spans 15 residues.

The V gene is TRBV7-2, the J gene TRBJ1-2, with 7 positions matching TRBD1. Germline V gene sequence: CDR1 SGHTA, CDR2 FQGNSA. There are 13 residues in the CDR3. Trimming cost V 7 bases and J 6 bases; bases outside gene matches: 8. Here the CDR3 DNA reads TGTGCCAGCAAAACTGACAGGGTCGATGGCTACACCTTC. Translated: CASKTDRVDGYTF.

CDR3 coding DNA: TGTGCCAGCAGCTTCGGACGTGTCACGGACACTGAAGCTTTCTTT. Protein sequence: CASSFGRVTDTEAFF. The chain uses TRBV12-3 or TRBV12-4 and TRBJ1-1; D not resolved. The CDR3 extends over 15 amino acids. V lost 6 bases, J lost 3 bases, and 17 bases lay in between.

This clonotype was seen only a few times. The V gene is TRBV18, the J gene TRBJ2-7, with a weak D call TRBD2 (7 bases). V gave up 3 bases and J gave up 3 bases, with 27 bases separating them. CDR1 is KGHSH, CDR2 LQKENI, per germline. CDR3 size: 19 residues. The CDR3: CASSPRRGAWGQQDYEQYV. In nucleotides, the CDR3 is TGTGCCAGCTCACCGCGTCGGGGGGCCTGGGGCCAACAGGACTACGAGCAGTACGTC.